The clone carrying this T cell receptor (beta chain) has a single count. Some clones are missing from TCRdb's copy, which holds only in-frame ones; the method was immunoSEQ multiplex PCR. The sample lists about 710,000 clones; 73% were seen once. The sample is drawn from a study of shared clonotypes between healthy human individuals. The sample taken for sequencing was memory CD4+ T cells sorted from blood. As to subset: CD45RA-negative fraction. This clonotype was obtained from a woman in her twenties or thirties in good health.

This CDR3 reads CASSPSGFQQETQYF. The DNA for the CDR3 is TGCGCCAGCAGCCCCTCCGGTTTCCAGCAAGAGACCCAGTACTTC. The chain links TRBV5-1 to TRBJ2-5; no definite D call. The CDR3 is 15 residues long. The V gene's germline CDR1 is SGHRS and CDR2 YFSETQ. The V end was cut by 4 bases, the J end by 2 bases, with 15 bases between.